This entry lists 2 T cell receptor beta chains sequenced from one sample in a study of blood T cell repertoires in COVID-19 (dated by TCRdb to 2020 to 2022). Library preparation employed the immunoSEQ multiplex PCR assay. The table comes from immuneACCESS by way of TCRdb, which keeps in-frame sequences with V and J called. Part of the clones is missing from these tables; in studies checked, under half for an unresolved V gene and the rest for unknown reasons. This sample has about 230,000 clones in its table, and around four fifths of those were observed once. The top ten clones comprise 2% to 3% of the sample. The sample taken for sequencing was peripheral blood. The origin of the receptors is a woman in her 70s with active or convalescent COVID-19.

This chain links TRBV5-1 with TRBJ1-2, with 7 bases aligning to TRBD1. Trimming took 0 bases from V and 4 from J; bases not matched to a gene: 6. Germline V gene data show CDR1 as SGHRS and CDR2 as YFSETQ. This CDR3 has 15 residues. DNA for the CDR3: TGCGCCAGCAGCTTGGCCGTGGGACAGATCTATGGCTACACCTTC. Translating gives CASSLAVGQIYGYTF.

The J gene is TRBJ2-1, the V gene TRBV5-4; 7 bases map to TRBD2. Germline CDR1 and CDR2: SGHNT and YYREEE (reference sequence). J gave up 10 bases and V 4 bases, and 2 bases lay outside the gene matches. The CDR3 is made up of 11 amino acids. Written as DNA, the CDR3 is TGTGCCAGCAGCACACTAGCGGAGCAGTTCTTC. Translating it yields CASSTLAEQFF.